This T cell receptor beta chain comes out of a study of blood T cell repertoires in COVID-19. TCRdb keeps only in-frame clones here, not all; method: immunoSEQ multiplex PCR. The table shows some 140,000 clones, with over 80% occurring only once. Study members were between about 18 and 90 years old and lived in over 20 US regions. This CDR3 is built from 19 residues. Germline V gene data show CDR1 as SEHNR and CDR2 as FQNEAQ (reference sequence). Trimming pared 5 bases from V and 0 bases from J, leaving 22 bases between. The gene calls are TRBV7-9 and TRBJ1-4; D is possibly TRBD1 (6 bases). The TCR comes from a man aged 30-40 years who had recovered from COVID-19. The source material was PBMCs or T cells enriched from blood (not recorded which). Written as DNA, the CDR3 is TGTGCCAGCAGCCCACCCAGGGGCGCGACCCTTGCAACTAATGAAAAACTGTTTTTT. Protein sequence: CASSPPRGATLATNEKLFF.